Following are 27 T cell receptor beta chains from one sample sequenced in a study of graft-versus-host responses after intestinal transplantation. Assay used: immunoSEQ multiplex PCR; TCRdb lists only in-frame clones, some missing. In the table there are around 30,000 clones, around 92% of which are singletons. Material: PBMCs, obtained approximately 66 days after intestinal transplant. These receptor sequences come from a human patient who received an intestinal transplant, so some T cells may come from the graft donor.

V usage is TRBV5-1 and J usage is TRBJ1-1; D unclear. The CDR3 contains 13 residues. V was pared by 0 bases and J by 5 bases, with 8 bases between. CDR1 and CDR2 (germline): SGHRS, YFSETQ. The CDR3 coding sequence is TGCGCCAGCAGCTTGGCCTGGGGAACTGAAGCTTTCTTT. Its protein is CASSLAWGTEAFF. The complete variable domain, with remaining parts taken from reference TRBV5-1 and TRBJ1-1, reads KAGVTQTPRYLIKTRGQQVTLSCSPISGHRSVSWYQQTPGQGLQFLFEYFSETQRNKGNFPGRFSGRQFSNSRSEMNVSTLELGDSALYLCASSLAWGTEAFFGQGTRLTVV.

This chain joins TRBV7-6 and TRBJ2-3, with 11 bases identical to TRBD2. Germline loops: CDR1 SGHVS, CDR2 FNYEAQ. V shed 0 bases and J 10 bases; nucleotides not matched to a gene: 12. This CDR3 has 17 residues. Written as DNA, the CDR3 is TGTGCCAGCAGCTTAGCTGGTGGTAGCGGGGGGGTCTTATCGCAGTATTTT. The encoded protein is CASSLAGGSGGVLSQYF.

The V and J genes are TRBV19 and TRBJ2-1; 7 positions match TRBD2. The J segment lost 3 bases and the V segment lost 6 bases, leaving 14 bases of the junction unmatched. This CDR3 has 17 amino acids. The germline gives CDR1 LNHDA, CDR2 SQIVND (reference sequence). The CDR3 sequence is CASSSQLSGGSYNEQFF. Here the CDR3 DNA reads TGTGCCAGTAGCTCTCAACTCAGCGGCGGGAGCTACAATGAGCAGTTCTTC. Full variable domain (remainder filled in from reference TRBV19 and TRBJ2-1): DGGITQSPKYLFRKEGQNVTLSCEQNLNHDAMYWYRQDPGQGLRLIYYSQIVNDFQKGDIAEGYSVSREKKESFPLTVTSAQKNPTAFYLCASSSQLSGGSYNEQFFGPGTRLTVL.

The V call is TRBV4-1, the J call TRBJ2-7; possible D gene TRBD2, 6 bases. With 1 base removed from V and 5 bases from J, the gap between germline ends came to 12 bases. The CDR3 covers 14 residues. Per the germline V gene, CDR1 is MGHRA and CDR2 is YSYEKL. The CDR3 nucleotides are TGCGCCAGCAGCCAAGGAGGAGGGGTAGACGAGCAGTACTTC. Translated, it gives CASSQGGGVDEQYF.

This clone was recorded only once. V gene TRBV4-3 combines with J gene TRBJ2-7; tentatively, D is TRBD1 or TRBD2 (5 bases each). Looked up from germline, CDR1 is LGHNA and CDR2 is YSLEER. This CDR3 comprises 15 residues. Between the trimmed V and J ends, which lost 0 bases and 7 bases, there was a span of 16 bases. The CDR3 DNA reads TGCGCCAGCAGCCAAGATTGGATTGGGGGTATGGAGCAGTACTTC. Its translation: CASSQDWIGGMEQYF.

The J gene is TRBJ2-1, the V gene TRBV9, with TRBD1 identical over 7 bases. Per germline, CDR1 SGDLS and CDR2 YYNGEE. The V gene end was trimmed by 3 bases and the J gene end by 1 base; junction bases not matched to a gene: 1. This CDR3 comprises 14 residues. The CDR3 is CASSETGSYNEQFF. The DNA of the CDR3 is TGTGCCAGCAGCGAGACAGGGTCCTACAATGAGCAGTTCTTC.

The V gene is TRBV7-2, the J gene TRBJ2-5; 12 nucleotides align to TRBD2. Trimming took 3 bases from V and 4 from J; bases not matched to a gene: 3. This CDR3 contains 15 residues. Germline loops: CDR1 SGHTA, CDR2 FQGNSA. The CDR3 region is CASSFTSGGSETQYF. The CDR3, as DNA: TGTGCCAGCAGCTTTACTAGCGGGGGGTCAGAGACCCAGTACTTC.

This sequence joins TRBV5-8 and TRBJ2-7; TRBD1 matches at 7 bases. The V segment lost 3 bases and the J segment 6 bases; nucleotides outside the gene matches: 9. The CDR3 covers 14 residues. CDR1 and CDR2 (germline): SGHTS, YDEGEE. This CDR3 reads CASSSFSTGIEQYF. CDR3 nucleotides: TGTGCCAGCAGCTCCTTTTCGACAGGGATCGAGCAGTACTTC.

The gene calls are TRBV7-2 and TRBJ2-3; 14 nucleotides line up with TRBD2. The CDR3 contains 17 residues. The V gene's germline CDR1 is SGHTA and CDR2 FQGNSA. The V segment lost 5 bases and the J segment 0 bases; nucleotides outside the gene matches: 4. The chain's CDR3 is CASSRTSGGPSTDTQYF. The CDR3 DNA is TGTGCCAGCAGCCGGACTAGCGGGGGGCCTAGCACAGATACGCAGTATTTT.

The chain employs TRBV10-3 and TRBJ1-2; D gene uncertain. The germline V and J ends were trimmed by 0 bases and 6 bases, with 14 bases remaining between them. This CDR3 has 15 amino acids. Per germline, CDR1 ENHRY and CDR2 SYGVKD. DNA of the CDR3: TGTGCCATCAGTGAGTCGAGGACGCTTCGCGATGGCTACACCTTC. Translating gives CAISESRTLRDGYTF.

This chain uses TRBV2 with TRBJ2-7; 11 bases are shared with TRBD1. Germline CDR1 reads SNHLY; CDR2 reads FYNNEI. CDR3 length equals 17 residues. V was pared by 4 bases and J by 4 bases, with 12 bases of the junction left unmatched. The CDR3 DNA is TGTGCCAGCAGTGTCTCCCGAGCCGGGACAGGGGGGTACGAGCAGTACTTC. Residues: CASSVSRAGTGGYEQYF.

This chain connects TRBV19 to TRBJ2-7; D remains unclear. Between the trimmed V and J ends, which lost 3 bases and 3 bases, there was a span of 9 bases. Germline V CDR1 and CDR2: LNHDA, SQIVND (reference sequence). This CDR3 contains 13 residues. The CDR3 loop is CASSINGDYEQYF. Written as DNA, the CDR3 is TGTGCCAGTAGTATTAATGGGGACTACGAGCAGTACTTC.

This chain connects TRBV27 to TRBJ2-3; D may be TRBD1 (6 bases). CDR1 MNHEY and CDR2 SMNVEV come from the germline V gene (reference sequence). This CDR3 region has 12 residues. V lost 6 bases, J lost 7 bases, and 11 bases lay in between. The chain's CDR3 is CASSEQGNTQYF. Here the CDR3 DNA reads TGTGCCAGCAGCGAACAGGGAAATACGCAGTATTTT.

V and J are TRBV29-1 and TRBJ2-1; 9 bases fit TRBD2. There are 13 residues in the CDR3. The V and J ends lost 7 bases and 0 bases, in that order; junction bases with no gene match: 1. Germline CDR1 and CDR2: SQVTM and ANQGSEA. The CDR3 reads CSGSGSSYNEQFF. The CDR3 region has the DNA TGCAGCGGTAGCGGGAGCTCCTACAATGAGCAGTTCTTC.

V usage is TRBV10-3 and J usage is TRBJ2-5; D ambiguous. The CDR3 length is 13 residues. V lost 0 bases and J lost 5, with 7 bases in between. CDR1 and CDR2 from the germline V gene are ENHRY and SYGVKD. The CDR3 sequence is CAISESGYETQYF. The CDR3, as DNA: TGTGCCATCAGTGAGTCGGGGTACGAGACCCAGTACTTC.

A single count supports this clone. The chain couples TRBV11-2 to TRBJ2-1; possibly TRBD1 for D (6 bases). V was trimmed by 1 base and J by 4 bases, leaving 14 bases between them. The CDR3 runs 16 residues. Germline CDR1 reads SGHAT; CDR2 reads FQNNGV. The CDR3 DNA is TGTGCCAGCAGCTTAGGGCCAGGGGCCGTTTACAATGAGCAGTTCTTC. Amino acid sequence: CASSLGPGAVYNEQFF.

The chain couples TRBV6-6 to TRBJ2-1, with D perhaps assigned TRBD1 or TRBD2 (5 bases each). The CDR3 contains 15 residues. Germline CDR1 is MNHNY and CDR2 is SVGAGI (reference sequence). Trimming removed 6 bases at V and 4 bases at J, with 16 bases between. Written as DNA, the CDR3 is TGTGCCAGCAGCCCCACCGGGACGTATTACAATGAGCAGTTCTTC. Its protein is CASSPTGTYYNEQFF.

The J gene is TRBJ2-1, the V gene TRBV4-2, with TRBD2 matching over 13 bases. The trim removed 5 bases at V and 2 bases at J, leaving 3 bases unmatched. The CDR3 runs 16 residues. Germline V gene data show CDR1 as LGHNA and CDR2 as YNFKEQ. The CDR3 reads CASSNGLAGAYNEQFF. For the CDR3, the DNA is TGTGCCAGCAGCAATGGACTAGCGGGAGCCTACAATGAGCAGTTCTTC.

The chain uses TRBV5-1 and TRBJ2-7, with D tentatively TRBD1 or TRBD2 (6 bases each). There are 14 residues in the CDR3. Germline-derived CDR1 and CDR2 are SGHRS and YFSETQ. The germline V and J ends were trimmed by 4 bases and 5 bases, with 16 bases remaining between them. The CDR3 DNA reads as TGCGCCAGCAGCCCGGTGGGGGGCGCAGACGAGCAGTACTTC. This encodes CASSPVGGADEQYF. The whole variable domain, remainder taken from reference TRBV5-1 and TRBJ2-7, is KAGVTQTPRYLIKTRGQQVTLSCSPISGHRSVSWYQQTPGQGLQFLFEYFSETQRNKGNFPGRFSGRQFSNSRSEMNVSTLELGDSALYLCASSPVGGADEQYFGPGTRLTVT.

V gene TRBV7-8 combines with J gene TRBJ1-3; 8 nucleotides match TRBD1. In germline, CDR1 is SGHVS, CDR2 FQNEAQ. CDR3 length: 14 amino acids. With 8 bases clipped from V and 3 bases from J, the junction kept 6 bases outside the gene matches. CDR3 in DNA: TGTGCCAGCTCTCAGGGGGCTGATGGAAACACCATATATTTT. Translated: CASSQGADGNTIYF.

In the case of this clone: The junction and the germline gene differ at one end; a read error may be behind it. The CDR3 region is CAGSPEGYEQYF. The CDR3 nucleotides read TGTGCCGGCTCACCGGAGGGTTACGAGCAGTACTTC. This chain links TRBV18 with TRBJ2-7, with D perhaps matching TRBD2 (6 bases). This CDR3 is 12 amino acids long. From germline, CDR1 is KGHSH and CDR2 LQKENI.

The CDR3 region has the DNA TGTGCCAGCAGCCCGGGACAGGGGAACGAGCAGTACTTC. This codes for CASSPGQGNEQYF. The chain links TRBV5-6 to TRBJ2-7, with TRBD1 matching over 10 bases. Germline CDR1 SGHDT, CDR2 YYEEEE. This CDR3 region has 13 residues. Losses at the gene ends were 4 bases for V and 5 bases for J; bases not matched to a gene: 3.

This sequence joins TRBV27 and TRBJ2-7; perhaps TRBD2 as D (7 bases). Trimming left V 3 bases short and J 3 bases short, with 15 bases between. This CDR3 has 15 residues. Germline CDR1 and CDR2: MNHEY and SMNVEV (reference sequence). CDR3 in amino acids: CASSFSGGQVYEQYF. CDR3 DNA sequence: TGTGCCAGCAGTTTCTCGGGGGGACAAGTCTACGAGCAGTACTTC.

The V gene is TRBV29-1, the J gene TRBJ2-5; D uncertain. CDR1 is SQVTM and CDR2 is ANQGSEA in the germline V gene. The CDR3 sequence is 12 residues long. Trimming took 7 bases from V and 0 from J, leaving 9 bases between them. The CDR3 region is CSGRLYQETQYF. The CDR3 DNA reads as TGCAGCGGACGTCTGTACCAAGAGACCCAGTACTTC.

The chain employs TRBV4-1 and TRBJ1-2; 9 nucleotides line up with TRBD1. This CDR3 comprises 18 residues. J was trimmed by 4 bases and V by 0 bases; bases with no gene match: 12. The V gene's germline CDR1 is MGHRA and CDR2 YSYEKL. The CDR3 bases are TGCGCCAGCAGCCAAGACACCCCTAGGACAGGGGCGTCCTATGGCTACACCTTC. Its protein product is CASSQDTPRTGASYGYTF.

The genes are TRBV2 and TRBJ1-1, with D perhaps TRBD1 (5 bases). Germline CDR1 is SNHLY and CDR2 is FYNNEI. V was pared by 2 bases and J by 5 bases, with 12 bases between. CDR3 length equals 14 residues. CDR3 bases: TGTGCCAGCAGTGAACTGGGGCTGGGGACTGAAGCTTTCTTT. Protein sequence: CASSELGLGTEAFF.

The CDR3, as DNA: TGCGCCAGCAGCTCCCTCCGGGACAGGCTATCTCTGGGGGGCTACACCTTC. Translated: CASSSLRDRLSLGGYTF. The chain links TRBV5-1 to TRBJ1-2, with TRBD1 identical over 8 bases. Germline loops: CDR1 SGHRS, CDR2 YFSETQ. The J segment lost 8 bases and the V segment lost 3 bases, leaving 18 bases of the junction unmatched. This CDR3 comprises 17 residues.